These 22 T cell receptor beta chains were sequenced from one sample in a study of STAT3 mutations in large granular lymphocyte leukemia. Study outcomes and limitations: Every T-LGLL patient had at least one immunodominant TCRbeta clonotype.

These TCRs are of unknown antigen specificity. Method: immunoSEQ multiplex PCR; TCRdb's copy keeps in-frame clones and lacks some. The repertoire holds about 40,000 clones, with nearly 90% as singletons. The sequenced sample was PBMCs. The receptors were gathered from a human donor with T large granular lymphocyte leukemia. Some clones in this sample may be carry-over from other donors' samples.

The rearrangement joins TRBV7-2 to TRBJ2-7; D might be TRBD1 or TRBD2, each matching 5 bases. The CDR3 is made up of 15 amino acids. With 1 base removed from V and 2 bases from J, the gap between germline ends came to 12 bases. In germline, CDR1 is SGHTA, CDR2 FQGNSA. The CDR3 loop reads CASSLVGDGAYEQYF. In DNA form, the CDR3 reads TGTGCCAGCAGCTTAGTAGGGGACGGTGCCTACGAGCAGTACTTC.

The genes are TRBV19 and TRBJ1-6; 9 nucleotides match TRBD1. The CDR3 extends over 15 amino acids. Germline V gene sequence: CDR1 LNHDA, CDR2 SQIVND (reference sequence). The ends lost 1 base at V and 10 bases at J; junction bases unmatched: 5. The CDR3 sequence is CASSIATGGNSPLHF. CDR3 bases: TGTGCCAGTAGTATAGCGACAGGGGGTAACTCACCCCTCCACTTT.

The chain recombines TRBV13 with TRBJ2-5; D unresolved. CDR3 length: 15 residues. Germline CDR1 reads PRHDT; CDR2 reads FYEKMQ (reference sequence). Trimming left V 1 base short and J 2 bases short, with 11 bases between. In nucleotides, the CDR3 is TGTGCCAGCAGCTTAGCTCTGGCCGGACAAGAGACCCAGTACTTC. It encodes CASSLALAGQETQYF.

The V call is TRBV15, the J call TRBJ1-5, with unresolved D. This CDR3 is built from 15 residues. V shed 6 bases and J shed 0 bases, with 12 bases lying between them. The germline V gene has CDR1 LNHNV and CDR2 YYDKDF (reference sequence). CDR3 coding DNA: TGTGCCACCAGTGCGCACACTCCTAGCAATCAGCCCCAGCATTTT. Protein: CATSAHTPSNQPQHF.

This clone was seen more than once but under ten times. V is TRBV6-5 and J is TRBJ1-2, with D uncertain. Per germline, CDR1 MNHEY and CDR2 SVGAGI. The V and J ends lost 3 bases and 1 base respectively, with 12 bases between them. The CDR3 consists of 15 residues. As DNA, the CDR3 is TGTGCCAGCAGTTATTCGGCAGAGAGTAACTATGGCTACACCTTC. Encoded protein: CASSYSAESNYGYTF.

The V call is TRBV5-1, the J call TRBJ1-6; D might be TRBD1 (5 bases). V lost 5 bases and J 7 bases, leaving 10 bases between the germline ends. Germline-derived CDR1 and CDR2 are SGHRS and YFSETQ. The CDR3 spans 13 residues. CDR3: CASRGPENSPLHF. As DNA, the CDR3 is TGCGCCAGCAGGGGGCCAGAAAATTCACCCCTCCACTTT.

This chain uses TRBV4-2 with TRBJ2-3; D remains unclear. Trimming shortened V by 0 bases and J by 0 bases, and 10 bases separated the two germline ends. This CDR3 is built from 16 residues. CDR1 and CDR2 from the germline V gene are LGHNA and YNFKEQ. DNA of the CDR3: TGTGCCAGCAGCCAAGATAGGATGTCTAGCACAGATACGCAGTATTTT. Residues: CASSQDRMSSTDTQYF.

The chain has TRBV27 and TRBJ1-2, with 10 bases fitting TRBD1. V lost 4 bases to trimming and J lost 5 bases; unmatched junction nucleotides: 4. CDR1 and CDR2 (germline): MNHEY, SMNVEV (reference sequence). The CDR3 is made up of 14 amino acids. In DNA form, the CDR3 reads TGTGCCAGCAGTTGGGGACAGGGGAATTATGGCTACACCTTC. It translates to CASSWGQGNYGYTF.

The chain links TRBV7-8 to TRBJ2-7; D is undetermined. The CDR3 runs 13 residues. With 6 bases removed from V and 2 bases from J, the gap between germline ends came to 11 bases. CDR1 is SGHVS and CDR2 is FQNEAQ in the germline V gene. The CDR3 loop is CASRRTEAYEQYF. The CDR3 region has the DNA TGTGCCAGCAGACGGACGGAAGCCTACGAGCAGTACTTC.

This chain connects TRBV9 to TRBJ1-1; 8 nucleotides align to TRBD1. This CDR3 comprises 13 residues. The J segment lost 4 bases and the V segment lost 4 bases, leaving 3 bases of the junction unmatched. In germline, CDR1 is SGDLS, CDR2 YYNGEE. This chain's CDR3 is CASSPTGATEAFF. The DNA of the CDR3 is TGTGCCAGCAGCCCGACAGGGGCCACTGAAGCTTTCTTT.

As DNA, the CDR3 is TGCAGTGCTAGTCAGTTGGGCTACACCTTC. This codes for CSASQLGYTF. The chain links TRBV20-1 to TRBJ1-2; unclear D gene. V shed 3 bases and J shed 8 bases, with 7 bases lying between them. This CDR3 comprises 10 residues. Per germline, CDR1 DFQATT and CDR2 SNEGSKA (reference sequence).

The rearrangement links TRBV7-9 to TRBJ2-6; a possible D gene is TRBD1 (5 bases). The CDR3 has 16 amino acids. The V gene's germline CDR1 is SEHNR and CDR2 FQNEAQ (reference sequence). V shed 3 bases and J shed 4 bases, with 13 bases lying between them. The CDR3 loop reads CASSFRRVSGANVLTF. The CDR3 DNA reads TGTGCCAGCAGCTTCCGCAGGGTCTCCGGGGCCAACGTCCTGACTTTC.

The V and J genes are TRBV18 and TRBJ1-6, with 8 bases that match TRBD1. The germline V gene encodes CDR1 KGHSH and CDR2 LQKENI. The trim removed 3 bases at V and 7 bases at J, leaving 5 bases unmatched. The CDR3 extends over 15 amino acids. The CDR3 DNA reads as TGTGCCAGCTCACCGAGTCAGGGGGCAAATTCACCCCTCCACTTT. The encoded protein is CASSPSQGANSPLHF.

The DNA of the CDR3 is TGCGCCAGCAGCCAAGAACTACACGGGGAGCTGTTTTTT. Residues: CASSQELHGELFF. The gene calls are TRBV4-1 and TRBJ2-2; no clear D. The V gene lost 0 bases and the J gene lost 7 bases, with 6 bases spanning the gap. Germline lookup yields CDR1 MGHRA and CDR2 YSYEKL. This CDR3 has 13 residues.

This chain links TRBV9 with TRBJ2-1; 9 bases align to TRBD1. V dropped 2 bases and J dropped 8; count of bases not matched to a gene: 11. The CDR3 spans 16 residues. Germline CDR1 reads SGDLS; CDR2 reads YYNGEE. CDR3 nucleotides: TGTGCCAGCAGCGTTACGCAGAGGGGACAGGGAGATGAGCAGTTCTTC. Protein: CASSVTQRGQGDEQFF.

The rearrangement joins TRBV25-1 to TRBJ1-6, with 7 bases fitting TRBD1. Germline V CDR1 and CDR2: MGHDK, SYGVNS. The J segment lost 5 bases and the V segment lost 0 bases, leaving 10 bases of the junction unmatched. This CDR3 is 18 amino acids long. The CDR3 spells CASSEYNQGGIHNSPLHF. In nucleotides, the CDR3 is TGTGCCAGCAGTGAATATAACCAGGGGGGAATCCATAATTCACCCCTCCACTTT.

The rearrangement uses TRBV7-9 and TRBJ2-5, with 7 positions matching TRBD1. Germline V lookup: CDR1 SEHNR, CDR2 FQNEAQ (reference sequence). This CDR3 contains 14 residues. Trimming at V came to 1 base and at J to 1 base, leaving 0 bases not matched to a gene. The CDR3 DNA reads TGTGCCAGCAGCTTAGGACAGGGCCAAGAGACCCAGTACTTC. Its protein product is CASSLGQGQETQYF.

Turning to this clone: A junction boundary mismatches the germline segment, possibly from a read error. The chain employs TRBV5-1 and TRBJ1-2; D is possibly TRBD1 (6 bases). This CDR3 is built from 18 residues. Per the germline V gene, CDR1 is SGHRS and CDR2 is YFSETQ. The DNA of the CDR3 is TGCGCCAGCACCTTGGGGGGGCGCATGGGGAGGAGAGGCTATGGCTACACCTTC. It translates to CASTLGGRMGRRGYGYTF.

The V call is TRBV7-9, the J call TRBJ2-5; D is ambiguous. The CDR3 totals 12 residues. Germline V gene data show CDR1 as SEHNR and CDR2 as FQNEAQ (reference sequence). V shed 7 bases and J shed 5 bases, with 11 bases lying between them. The CDR3 protein is CASTDLEETQYF. In DNA, the CDR3 is TGTGCCAGCACAGACTTAGAGGAGACCCAGTACTTC.

The chain recombines TRBV7-6 with TRBJ2-2, with TRBD2 as a possible D gene (6 bases). The V end lost 4 bases, the J end lost 6 bases, and 6 bases lay between the germline ends. The CDR3 is 12 amino acids. Germline loops: CDR1 SGHVS, CDR2 FNYEAQ. The CDR3 DNA reads TGTGCCAGCAGCTCGGGGGCCGGGGAGCTGTTTTTT. This gives the protein CASSSGAGELFF.

This chain connects TRBV5-5 to TRBJ1-3, with D unclear. The CDR3 loop spans 17 amino acids. In germline, CDR1 is SGHKS, CDR2 YYEKEE (reference sequence). Trimming took 3 bases from V and 0 from J, leaving 16 bases between them. The CDR3, as DNA: TGTGCCAGCAGCTCTCCCGCCGGCCGACCCTCTGGAAACACCATATATTTT. Protein sequence: CASSSPAGRPSGNTIYF.

The chain recombines TRBV5-1 with TRBJ1-5, with 11 bases identical to TRBD1. In germline, CDR1 is SGHRS, CDR2 YFSETQ. The V gene end was trimmed by 4 bases and the J gene end by 0 bases; junction bases not matched to a gene: 9. This CDR3 region has 18 residues. CDR3 sequence reads: CASSPPGQGADSNQPQHF. The CDR3 nucleotides are TGCGCCAGCAGCCCACCCGGACAGGGGGCAGATAGCAATCAGCCCCAGCATTTT. The entire variable domain, with the rest obtained from reference TRBV5-1 and TRBJ1-5, is as follows: KAGVTQTPRYLIKTRGQQVTLSCSPISGHRSVSWYQQTPGQGLQFLFEYFSETQRNKGNFPGRFSGRQFSNSRSEMNVSTLELGDSALYLCASSPPGQGADSNQPQHFGDGTRLSIL.